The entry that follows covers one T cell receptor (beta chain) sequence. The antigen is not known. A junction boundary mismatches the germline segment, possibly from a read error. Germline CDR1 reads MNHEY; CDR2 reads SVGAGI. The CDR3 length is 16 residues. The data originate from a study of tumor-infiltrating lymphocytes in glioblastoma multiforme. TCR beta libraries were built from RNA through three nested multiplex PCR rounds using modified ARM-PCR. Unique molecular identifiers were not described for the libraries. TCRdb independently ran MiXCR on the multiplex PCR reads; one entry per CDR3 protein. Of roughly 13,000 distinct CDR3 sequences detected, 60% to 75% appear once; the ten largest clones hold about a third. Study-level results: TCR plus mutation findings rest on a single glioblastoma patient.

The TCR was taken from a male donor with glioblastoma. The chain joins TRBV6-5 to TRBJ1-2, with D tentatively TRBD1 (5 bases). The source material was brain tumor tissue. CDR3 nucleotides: TGTGCCGGCAGAGGACAAGTCGTTATCGGCAACTATGGCTACACCTTC. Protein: CAGRGQVVIGNYGYTF.